This TCR beta chain was identified in a study of shared clonotypes between healthy human individuals. The junction had 8 bases not matched to a gene; V was cut back by 5 bases and J by 4 bases. The CDR3 spans 15 residues. The germline gives CDR1 GTSNPN, CDR2 SVGIG (reference sequence). This clone was detected once. The assay was immunoSEQ multiplex PCR, and TCRdb's table has in-frame clones only and misses some. The repertoire includes 1.4 million to 1.5 million clones, around 95% of them detected once, and about 1.2% sits in the top ten. The chain combines TRBV30 with TRBJ2-3, with 11 bases matching TRBD2. The receptor was derived from a young man in good health. Sequencing was done on a sample of naive CD4+ T cells sorted from blood. Subset in this sample: CD45RA+ positively selected. Written as DNA, the CDR3 is TGTGCCTGGGGGGCACTAGCGGGAGTTCCAGATACGCAGTATTTT. Translated: CAWGALAGVPDTQYF. The whole variable domain, filled in from reference TRBV30 and TRBJ2-3, reads SQTIHQWPATLVQPVGSPLSLECTVEGTSNPNLYWYRQAAGRGLQLLFYSVGIGQISSEVPQNLSASRPQDRQFILSSKKLLLSDSGFYLCAWGALAGVPDTQYFGPGTRLTVL.